One and the same sample provided the 6 T cell receptor beta chains below, sequenced in a study of vaccination and CD4 T cells after COVID-19. Specified treatment: roughly nine-day PBMC culture with coronavirus spike peptide pools or control peptides (ViraFEST assay). These receptors have no identified antigens. Cultured CD4+ T-cell DNA underwent Oncomine TCR Beta short-read sequencing. TCRdb analysed the PCR reads with MiXCR anew, one entry per CDR3 protein. The sample consists of tens of thousands of distinct CDR3 sequences, roughly 40% of them appearing once. The sample in question was CD4+ T cells from blood, cultured in vitro, obtained after SARS-CoV-2 vaccination. These receptors were taken from a human donor who had recovered from COVID-19.

The chain uses TRBV19 and TRBJ2-5, with D possibly matching TRBD2 (7 bases). V was shortened by 5 bases and J by 11 bases, with 12 bases between the two germline ends. CDR3 length: 11 amino acids. Germline lookup yields CDR1 LNHDA and CDR2 SQIVND (reference sequence). The CDR3 DNA follows: TGTGCCAGTAGTCTCGGGGGGCCTCAGTACTTC. It yields the protein CASSLGGPQYF.

CDR3 nucleotide sequence: TGTGCCAGCAGTTACAGGGGAAAGAACACTGAAGCTTTCTTT. Translation gives CASSYRGKNTEAFF. J is TRBJ1-1 and V is TRBV27; 7 bases map to TRBD1. The J segment lost 1 base and the V segment lost 4 bases, leaving 3 bases of the junction unmatched. The CDR3 runs to 14 residues. Germline lookup yields CDR1 MNHEY and CDR2 SMNVEV (reference sequence).

V usage is TRBV7-8 and J usage is TRBJ1-2; the match to TRBD1 covers 9 bases. V lost 7 bases to trimming and J lost 8 bases; unmatched junction nucleotides: 8. The CDR3 runs 13 residues. The germline V gene encodes CDR1 SGHVS and CDR2 FQNEAQ. The CDR3: CASNAGQGWGYTF. The CDR3 DNA follows: TGTGCCAGCAACGCGGGACAGGGATGGGGCTACACCTTC.

There are a few counts of this clonotype. V and J are TRBV19 and TRBJ2-5; 7 bases align to TRBD2. CDR1 LNHDA and CDR2 SQIVND come from the germline V gene (reference sequence). J lost 4 bases, V lost 5 bases, and 10 bases had no gene match. This CDR3 contains 15 residues. The CDR3 nucleotides are TGTGCCAGTAGTGGAGGGGCGGGGGTCGGAGAGACCCAGTACTTC. Its protein is CASSGGAGVGETQYF.

There are a few counts of this clonotype. The V and J genes are TRBV6-1 and TRBJ1-1; 12 nucleotides line up with TRBD1. Germline V gene data show CDR1 as MNHNS and CDR2 as SASEGT. The ends lost 6 bases at V and 4 bases at J; junction bases unmatched: 3. CDR3 size: 14 residues. For the CDR3, the DNA is TGTGCCAGCAGGGGACAGGGGGCTGGCACTGAAGCTTTCTTT. It yields the protein CASRGQGAGTEAFF.

The chain recombines TRBV20-1 with TRBJ1-6, with D uncertain. Germline V lookup: CDR1 DFQATT, CDR2 SNEGSKA (reference sequence). Trimming removed 6 bases from V and 1 base from J, with 13 bases in between. The CDR3 is 15 residues long. Here the CDR3 reads CSAMTGPSYNSPLHF. For the CDR3, the DNA is TGCAGTGCCATGACGGGTCCTTCCTATAATTCACCCCTCCACTTT.